The 4 T cell receptor beta chains given below trace back to one sample, sequenced in a study of T cells in Graves' hyperthyroidism and ophthalmopathy. TCR beta CDR3 sequences were amplified from RNA transcripts. The HTBI set primed first-round TCR CDR3 RT-PCR. TCRdb reanalysed the multiplex PCR reads using MiXCR and keeps one entry per CDR3 protein. The sample lists some 460,000 distinct CDR3 sequences, less than 20% occurring once. Sequencing input: blood. All receptors derive from a woman aged 18-29 years with Graves' hyperthyroidism.

This clonotype occurred a few times. This sequence joins TRBV6-6 and TRBJ2-2; a possible D gene is TRBD2 (6 bases). Trimming cost V 1 base and J 3 bases, with 6 bases left between them. The CDR3 covers 14 residues. Per the germline V gene, CDR1 is MNHNY and CDR2 is SVGAGI (reference sequence). The CDR3 sequence is CASSYWGDTGELFF. As DNA, the CDR3 is TGTGCCAGCAGTTACTGGGGGGACACCGGGGAGCTGTTTTTT.

This clonotype occurred many times. This chain links TRBV20-1 with TRBJ2-1; D uncertain. Germline V CDR1 and CDR2: DFQATT, SNEGSKA (reference sequence). This CDR3 is built from 13 residues. V was clipped by 3 bases and J by 1 base, with 7 bases between them. The CDR3 protein is CSARVISYNEQFF. The CDR3, as DNA: TGCAGTGCTAGGGTGATATCCTACAATGAGCAGTTCTTC.

This clonotype was counted ten times or more. This rearrangement joins TRBV12-3 or TRBV12-4 to TRBJ2-3; D unresolved. The CDR3 sequence is 15 residues long. Trimming left V 1 base short and J 3 bases short, with 11 bases between. CDR3: CASSLGANPTDTQYF. For the CDR3, the DNA is TGTGCCAGCAGTTTAGGGGCCAATCCTACAGATACGCAGTATTTT.

In this sample, this clonotype turned up many times. The V and J genes are TRBV2 and TRBJ1-4, with 9 positions matching TRBD1. Per the germline V gene, CDR1 is SNHLY and CDR2 is FYNNEI. J gave up 13 bases and V 3 bases, and 3 bases lay outside the gene matches. This CDR3 is built from 12 residues. The CDR3 here is CASSEDRGGLFF. The CDR3 nucleotides are TGTGCCAGCAGTGAGGACAGGGGAGGACTGTTTTTT.